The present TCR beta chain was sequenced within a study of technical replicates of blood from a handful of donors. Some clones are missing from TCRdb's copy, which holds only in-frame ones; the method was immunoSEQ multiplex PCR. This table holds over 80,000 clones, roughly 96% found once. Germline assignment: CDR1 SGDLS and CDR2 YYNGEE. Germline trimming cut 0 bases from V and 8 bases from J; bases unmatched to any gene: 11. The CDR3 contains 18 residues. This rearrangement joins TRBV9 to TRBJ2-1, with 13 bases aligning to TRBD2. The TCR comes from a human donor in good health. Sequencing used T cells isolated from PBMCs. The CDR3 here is CASSVGVGTSGKSYEQFF. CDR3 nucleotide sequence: TGTGCCAGCAGCGTAGGCGTCGGGACTAGCGGGAAGAGCTATGAGCAGTTCTTC.